The 32 T cell receptor beta chains below all came from one sample that was sequenced in a study of identifying expanded T cells in peripheral blood. Assay used: immunoSEQ multiplex PCR; TCRdb lists only in-frame clones, some missing. The sample yields 80,000 to 90,000 clones, 70% to 90% seen once. What was sequenced was blood. These receptors were obtained from a person aged 18 to 75 in good health.

This clone occurred a few times. This chain connects TRBV25-1 to TRBJ2-5; no definite D call. This CDR3 contains 14 residues. Germline V gene lookup returns CDR1 MGHDK and CDR2 SYGVNS. Trimming left V 1 base short and J 1 base short, with 7 bases between. The CDR3 loop reads CASSELLGQETQYF. The CDR3 DNA follows: TGTGCCAGCAGTGAATTATTAGGCCAAGAGACCCAGTACTTC.

This chain uses TRBV6-5 with TRBJ2-1; D tentatively reads TRBD1 or TRBD2 (6 bases each). With 6 bases removed from V and 9 bases from J, the gap between germline ends came to 21 bases. Per the germline V gene, CDR1 is MNHEY and CDR2 is SVGAGI. This CDR3 spans 15 amino acids. The CDR3 nucleotides are TGTGCCAGCAGCCCATTTGGCGGGGTACAGGGTGAGCAGTTCTTC. Protein product: CASSPFGGVQGEQFF.

The chain recombines TRBV4-3 with TRBJ1-2; TRBD1 aligns across 7 bases. This CDR3 is built from 17 residues. Germline assignment: CDR1 LGHNA and CDR2 YSLEER. With 0 bases clipped from V and 1 base from J, the junction kept 8 bases outside the gene matches. The CDR3 sequence is CASSQESRGIYNYGYTF. The CDR3 DNA reads TGCGCCAGCAGCCAAGAAAGCAGGGGGATTTATAACTATGGCTACACCTTC.

V gene TRBV5-4 combines with J gene TRBJ2-7, with D possibly matching TRBD2 (7 bases). Between the trimmed V and J ends, which lost 0 bases and 6 bases, there was a span of 13 bases. Germline CDR1 is SGHNT and CDR2 is YYREEE (reference sequence). The CDR3 runs to 14 residues. The CDR3 spells CASSLGEGGREQYF. As DNA, the CDR3 is TGTGCCAGCAGCTTGGGGGAGGGGGGGCGCGAGCAGTACTTC.

The chain couples TRBV7-2 to TRBJ1-2; TRBD1 aligns across 8 bases. Germline V gives CDR1 SGHTA, CDR2 FQGNSA. The CDR3 contains 16 residues. With 2 bases clipped from V and 1 base from J, the junction kept 6 bases outside the gene matches. Here the CDR3 DNA reads TGTGCCAGCAGCTTATGGTCAGGGGGCAGTAACTATGGCTACACCTTC. Residues: CASSLWSGGSNYGYTF.

V and J are TRBV5-6 and TRBJ1-5, with D possibly matching TRBD1 (6 bases). The CDR3 loop spans 15 amino acids. Trimming removed 4 bases from V and 6 bases from J, with 17 bases in between. The germline V gene encodes CDR1 SGHDT and CDR2 YYEEEE. DNA for the CDR3: TGTGCCAGCAGCGGAGCGGACAGCCCATTTCAGCCCCAGCATTTT. It is translated as CASSGADSPFQPQHF. The whole variable domain, remainder taken from reference TRBV5-6 and TRBJ1-5, is DAGVTQSPTHLIKTRGQQVTLRCSPKSGHDTVSWYQQALGQGPQFIFQYYEEEERQRGNFPDRFSGHQFPNYSSELNVNALLLGDSALYLCASSGADSPFQPQHFGDGTRLSIL.

In DNA, the CDR3 is TGTGCCAGCAGCCGGGGGATCAGGGGGCTAGGAAATTCACCCCTCCACTTT. It encodes CASSRGIRGLGNSPLHF. The J gene is TRBJ1-6, the V gene TRBV11-2; 8 bases are a match to TRBD1. The germline gives CDR1 SGHAT, CDR2 FQNNGV. With V trimmed by 5 bases and J by 7 bases, 13 bases remained unmatched. The CDR3 is made up of 17 amino acids.

The chain combines TRBV5-1 with TRBJ2-1; 7 bases line up with TRBD2. The CDR3 spans 16 residues. Germline CDR1 is SGHRS and CDR2 is YFSETQ. V lost 0 bases and J lost 4; bases outside the gene matches: 7. Here the CDR3 DNA reads TGCGCCAGCAGCTTGGTGTCGGGGGGAAGTTACAATGAGCAGTTCTTC. Its protein is CASSLVSGGSYNEQFF.

The J gene is TRBJ2-7, the V gene TRBV4-1; D possibly matches TRBD1 or TRBD2 (5 bases each). V was clipped by 1 base and J by 6 bases, with 10 bases between them. CDR3 length equals 13 residues. Germline V lookup: CDR1 MGHRA, CDR2 YSYEKL. CDR3 protein: CASSQVGAPEQYF. DNA for the CDR3: TGCGCCAGCAGCCAAGTCGGGGCCCCCGAGCAGTACTTC.

This chain uses TRBV28 with TRBJ2-5; D is perhaps TRBD2 (6 bases). With 7 bases removed from V and 0 bases from J, the gap between germline ends came to 18 bases. CDR3 length: 16 amino acids. CDR1 is MDHEN and CDR2 is SYDVKM in the germline V gene. The CDR3 DNA reads TGTGCCAGCAACCCCTGGGCAGGAGGGTACCAAGAGACCCAGTACTTC. It specifies CASNPWAGGYQETQYF.

This chain links TRBV9 with TRBJ1-1, with 8 bases fitting TRBD1. The junction had 7 bases not matched to a gene; V was cut back by 0 bases and J by 6 bases. The length of the CDR3 is 15 residues. Germline CDR1 and CDR2: SGDLS and YYNGEE. Written as DNA, the CDR3 is TGTGCCAGCAGCGTAGCCGGGACAGGAGGCGCTGAAGCTTTCTTT. Amino acids: CASSVAGTGGAEAFF.

The chain uses TRBV7-2 and TRBJ2-7; 10 nucleotides align to TRBD1. This CDR3 comprises 16 residues. Trimming cost V 5 bases and J 4 bases; bases outside gene matches: 11. Germline V gene sequence: CDR1 SGHTA, CDR2 FQGNSA. DNA for the CDR3: TGTGCCAGCAGCCTAAATAGACAGGGGGCGAAGTACGAGCAGTACTTC. It translates to CASSLNRQGAKYEQYF.

This chain joins TRBV6-4 and TRBJ2-7, with 8 nucleotides matching TRBD2. This CDR3 is built from 12 residues. Germline V gives CDR1 MRHNA, CDR2 SNTAGT. The V and J ends lost 9 bases and 2 bases, in that order; junction bases with no gene match: 3. The CDR3 nucleotides read TGTGCCAGTAGCGGGAAGACCTACGAGCAGTACTTC. It encodes CASSGKTYEQYF.

The rearrangement links TRBV7-8 to TRBJ2-1; D unclear. Germline values: CDR1 SGHVS, CDR2 FQNEAQ. V was pared by 0 bases and J by 0 bases, with 15 bases between. This CDR3 comprises 18 residues. The CDR3 spells CASSLAGFSETSYNEQFF. The CDR3 DNA sequence: TGTGCCAGCAGCTTAGCGGGTTTTAGTGAAACCTCCTACAATGAGCAGTTCTTC.

The V and J genes are TRBV2 and TRBJ2-7; 9 bases are a match to TRBD1. CDR3 length equals 14 residues. The germline V gene encodes CDR1 SNHLY and CDR2 FYNNEI. The trim removed 6 bases at V and 3 bases at J, leaving 6 bases unmatched. The CDR3 DNA follows: TGTGCCAGCAGACCGGGACAGGGCGTCTACGAGCAGTACTTC. Encoded protein: CASRPGQGVYEQYF.

The rearrangement uses TRBV4-2 and TRBJ2-1; D unresolved. The CDR3 runs 16 residues. Between the trimmed V and J ends, which lost 0 bases and 7 bases, there was a span of 16 bases. Germline CDR1 and CDR2: LGHNA and YNFKEQ. The CDR3 DNA is TGTGCCAGCAGCCAAGATATCGTCGGGCCCTTTAATGAGCAGTTCTTC. Its protein product is CASSQDIVGPFNEQFF.

The rearrangement links TRBV10-3 to TRBJ2-3; TRBD2 matches 9 bases. CDR1 and CDR2 (germline): ENHRY, SYGVKD. After removal of 3 bases from V and 4 bases from J, the junction contained 14 bases not matched to a gene. This CDR3 spans 18 amino acids. The CDR3 DNA reads as TGTGCCATCAGTGATTATCGATTAGCGGGAGAGGTGGCAGATACGCAGTATTTT. Amino acid sequence: CAISDYRLAGEVADTQYF.

In this sample, this clone turned up once. This chain connects TRBV5-1 to TRBJ2-5; perhaps D is TRBD1 or TRBD2 (5 bases each). This CDR3 has 14 residues. The germline CDR1 and CDR2 sequences are SGHRS and YFSETQ. Deletions cut 0 bases from V and 5 bases from J, with 11 bases between. CDR3 bases: TGCGCCAGCAGCTTGGCCGAGGGACGCGAGACCCAGTACTTC. This gives the protein CASSLAEGRETQYF.

This clone showed up just once. This sample also contains other DNA sequences that code for the same CDR3. V is TRBV7-2 and J is TRBJ2-5; 12 bases are a match to TRBD2. The CDR3 covers 16 residues. With 5 bases clipped from V and 4 bases from J, the junction kept 8 bases outside the gene matches. Germline CDR1 and CDR2: SGHTA and FQGNSA. CDR3 DNA: TGTGCCAGCAGCCCGATTGGACTAGCGGGGACAGAGACCCAGTACTTC. Amino acids: CASSPIGLAGTETQYF.

The chain's CDR3 is CASSLGTFNSPLHF. The CDR3 bases are TGTGCCAGCAGCTTAGGGACATTTAATTCACCCCTCCACTTT. V usage is TRBV7-9 and J usage is TRBJ1-6, with D possibly being TRBD1 (5 bases). The V end lost 1 base, the J end lost 6 bases, and 7 bases lay between the germline ends. The germline CDR1 and CDR2 sequences are SEHNR and FQNEAQ (reference sequence). This CDR3 has 14 amino acids.

This clone was picked up one time. This chain connects TRBV30 to TRBJ2-3, with 9 bases fitting TRBD2. Germline assignment: CDR1 GTSNPN and CDR2 SVGIG (reference sequence). The trim removed 3 bases at V and 0 bases at J, leaving 1 base unmatched. The CDR3 consists of 14 residues. The CDR3 sequence: CAWRTSGSTDTQYF. Here the CDR3 DNA reads TGTGCCTGGAGGACTAGCGGAAGCACAGATACGCAGTATTTT.

This chain's CDR3 is CASSHPLRASSYEQYF. CDR3 DNA sequence: TGCGCCAGCAGCCACCCTTTGCGGGCTTCCTCCTACGAGCAGTACTTC. V and J are TRBV4-1 and TRBJ2-7, with D tentatively TRBD2 (5 bases). Germline-derived CDR1 and CDR2 are MGHRA and YSYEKL. This CDR3 contains 16 residues. The V end lost 3 bases, the J end lost 0 bases, and 15 bases lay between the germline ends.

The chain employs TRBV14 and TRBJ2-1; the D call may be TRBD1 or TRBD2 (5 bases each). V was pared by 1 base and J by 8 bases, with 9 bases between. Germline CDR1 is SGHDN and CDR2 is FVKESK. The CDR3 is 13 residues long. The CDR3, as DNA: TGTGCCAGCAGCCAAGCCGGGGCGGATGAGCAGTTCTTC. Its protein is CASSQAGADEQFF. Combining the CDR3 with reference TRBV14 and TRBJ2-1 gives the whole variable domain EAGVTQFPSHSVIEKGQTVTLRCDPISGHDNLYWYRRVMGKEIKFLLHFVKESKQDESGMPNNRFLAERTGGTYSTLKVQPAELEDSGVYFCASSQAGADEQFFGPGTRLTVL.

The chain is built from TRBV28 and TRBJ1-4; TRBD1 is a possible D gene (5 bases). The CDR3 has 22 residues. V was trimmed by 5 bases and J by 3 bases, leaving 34 bases between them. Germline CDR1 reads MDHEN; CDR2 reads SYDVKM. The CDR3 region is CASSRKNVVFGLGTDPNEKLFF. CDR3 DNA: TGTGCCAGCAGTAGAAAGAATGTGGTTTTCGGATTAGGGACCGATCCTAATGAAAAACTGTTTTTT.

This rearrangement joins TRBV27 to TRBJ2-7, with D unresolved. This CDR3 is built from 13 residues. The germline V gene has CDR1 MNHEY and CDR2 SMNVEV (reference sequence). Trimming removed 2 bases from V and 1 base from J, with 6 bases in between. CDR3 nucleotide sequence: TGTGCCAGCAGTTTAAAAAAGTCCTACGAGCAGTACTTC. Protein sequence: CASSLKKSYEQYF.

The chain is built from TRBV6-5 and TRBJ2-7, with 11 bases identical to TRBD2. Germline-derived CDR1 and CDR2 are MNHEY and SVGAGI. V lost 6 bases and J lost 6; bases outside the gene matches: 7. The CDR3 contains 14 residues. The CDR3 protein is CASRQLAGVIEQYF. The CDR3 DNA reads as TGTGCCAGCAGGCAACTAGCGGGAGTGATCGAGCAGTACTTC.

V gene TRBV25-1 combines with J gene TRBJ1-4, with D unresolved. V lost 7 bases to trimming and J lost 0 bases, with 6 bases between them. This CDR3 has 13 amino acids. CDR1 is MGHDK, CDR2 SYGVNS, per germline. CDR3 DNA: TGTGCCAGCATGGGAGCAACTAATGAAAAACTGTTTTTT. Its protein is CASMGATNEKLFF.

The V gene is TRBV7-2, the J gene TRBJ2-2; TRBD1 matches at 10 bases. The length of the CDR3 is 14 residues. Germline-derived CDR1 and CDR2 are SGHTA and FQGNSA. Trimming removed 5 bases from V and 6 bases from J; junction bases left unmatched: 3. The CDR3 here is CASSRDRGPGELFF. In nucleotides, the CDR3 is TGTGCCAGCAGCCGGGACAGGGGCCCCGGGGAGCTGTTTTTT.

Only one count was recorded for this clone. This chain uses TRBV19 with TRBJ2-5; the D is unclear. Germline-derived CDR1 and CDR2 are LNHDA and SQIVND (reference sequence). The V end lost 3 bases, the J end lost 4 bases, and 12 bases lay between the germline ends. CDR3 length: 14 residues. As DNA, the CDR3 is TGTGCCAGTAGTATCGGGCTTAAGGGAGAGACCCAGTACTTC. This translates into CASSIGLKGETQYF.

The chain links TRBV7-2 to TRBJ2-7; 8 bases match TRBD1. The CDR3 contains 14 residues. Germline V gene data show CDR1 as SGHTA and CDR2 as FQGNSA. Unmatched junction bases numbered 6, after V lost 4 bases and J lost 4 bases. CDR3 sequence reads: CASSSNRGRYEQYF. In nucleotides, the CDR3 is TGTGCCAGCAGCTCCAACAGGGGGAGGTACGAGCAGTACTTC.

This clone showed up just once. This sequence joins TRBV6-6 and TRBJ2-7; D is perhaps TRBD2 (6 bases). Germline assignment: CDR1 MNHNY and CDR2 SVGAGI (reference sequence). The CDR3 covers 11 residues. V lost 9 bases to trimming and J lost 9 bases, with 15 bases between them. Here the CDR3 DNA reads TGTGCCAGTACTGACGGGGGTAGGCAGTACTTC. Its translation: CASTDGGRQYF.

This clone occurred a few times. The chain joins TRBV7-9 to TRBJ1-2; D may be TRBD1 (5 bases). The CDR3 is 16 amino acids. Trimming took 0 bases from V and 4 from J, leaving 15 bases between them. Germline lookup yields CDR1 SEHNR and CDR2 FQNEAQ (reference sequence). Here the CDR3 reads CASSLAVLDQGYGYTF. The CDR3 region has the DNA TGTGCCAGCAGCTTAGCAGTTTTGGACCAGGGCTATGGCTACACCTTC.